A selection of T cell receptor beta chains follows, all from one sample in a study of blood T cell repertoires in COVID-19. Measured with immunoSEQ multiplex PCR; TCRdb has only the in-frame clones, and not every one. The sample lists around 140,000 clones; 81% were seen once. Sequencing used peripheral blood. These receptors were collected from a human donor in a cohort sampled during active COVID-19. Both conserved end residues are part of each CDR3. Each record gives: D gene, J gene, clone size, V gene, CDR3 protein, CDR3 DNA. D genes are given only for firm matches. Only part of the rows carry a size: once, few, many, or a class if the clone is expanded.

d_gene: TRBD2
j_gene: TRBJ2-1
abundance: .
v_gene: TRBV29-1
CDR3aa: CSVEDRRGTSYNEQFF
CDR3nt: TGCAGCGTTGAAGATCGGCGGGGGACGTCCTACAATGAGCAGTTCTTC

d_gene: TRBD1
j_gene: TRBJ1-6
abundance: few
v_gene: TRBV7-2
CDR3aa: CASSTTGGPSPLHF
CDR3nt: TGTGCCAGCAGCACAACAGGGGGTCCTTCACCCCTCCACTTT

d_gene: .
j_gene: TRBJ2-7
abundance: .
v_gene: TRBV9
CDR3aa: CASSVEGVNKDEQYF
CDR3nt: TGTGCCAGCAGCGTAGAGGGGGTAAATAAGGACGAGCAGTACTTC

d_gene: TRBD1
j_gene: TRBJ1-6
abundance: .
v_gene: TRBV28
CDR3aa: CASRSPTGGDPDSPLHF
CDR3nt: TGTGCCAGCAGATCCCCGACAGGGGGCGATCCGGATTCACCCCTCCACTTT

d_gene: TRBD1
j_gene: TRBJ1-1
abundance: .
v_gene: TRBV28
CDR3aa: CASSPGTGYRAFF
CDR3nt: TGTGCCAGCAGTCCTGGGACAGGGTATAGGGCTTTCTTT

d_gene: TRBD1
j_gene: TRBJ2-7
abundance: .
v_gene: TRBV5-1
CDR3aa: CASSGTGGSYEQYF
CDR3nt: TGCGCCAGCTCCGGGACAGGGGGGTCCTACGAGCAGTACTTC

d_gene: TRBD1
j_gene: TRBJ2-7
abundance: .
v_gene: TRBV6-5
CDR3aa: CASSPSDRPSYEQYF
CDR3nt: TGTGCCAGCAGTCCCTCGGACAGGCCCTCCTACGAGCAGTACTTC

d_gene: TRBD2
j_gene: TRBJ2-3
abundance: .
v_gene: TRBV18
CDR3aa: CASSPGVRSSGDTQYF
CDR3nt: TGTGCCAGCTCACCTGGGGTCCGGTCTAGCGGGGATACGCAGTATTTT

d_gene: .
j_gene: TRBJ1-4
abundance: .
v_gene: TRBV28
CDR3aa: CASSWSGTTNEKLFF
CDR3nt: TGTGCCAGCAGTTGGTCAGGGACAACTAATGAAAAACTGTTTTTT

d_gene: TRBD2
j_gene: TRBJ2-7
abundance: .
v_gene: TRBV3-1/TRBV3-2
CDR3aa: CASSDSGRPRYEQYF
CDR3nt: TGTGCCAGCAGCGATAGCGGGAGGCCCCGCTACGAGCAGTACTTC

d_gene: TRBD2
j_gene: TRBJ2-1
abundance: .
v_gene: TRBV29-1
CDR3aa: CSVDSGRGTEQFF
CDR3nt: TGCAGCGTTGATAGCGGGAGAGGCACTGAGCAGTTCTTC

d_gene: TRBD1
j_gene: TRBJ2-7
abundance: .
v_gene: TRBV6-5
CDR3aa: CASITRGSSYEQYF
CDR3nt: TGTGCCAGCATTACCAGGGGGAGCTCCTACGAGCAGTACTTC

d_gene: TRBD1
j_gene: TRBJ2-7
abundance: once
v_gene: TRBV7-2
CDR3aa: CASSAGTGSYYEQYF
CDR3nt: TGTGCCAGCAGCGCAGGGACAGGGAGTTACTACGAGCAGTACTTC

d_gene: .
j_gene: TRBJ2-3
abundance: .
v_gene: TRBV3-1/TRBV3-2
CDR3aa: CASSLDTITDTQYF
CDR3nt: TGTGCCAGCAGCCTAGACACTATCACAGATACGCAGTATTTT

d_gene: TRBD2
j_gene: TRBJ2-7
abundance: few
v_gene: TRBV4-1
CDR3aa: CASSLGLAGGEQYF
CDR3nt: TGCGCCAGCAGCCTGGGACTAGCGGGAGGCGAGCAGTACTTC

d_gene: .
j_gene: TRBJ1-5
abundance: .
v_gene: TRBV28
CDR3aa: CASSLNKLGGGRRNQPQHF
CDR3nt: TGTGCCAGCAGTTTAAATAAATTGGGAGGGGGTCGACGCAATCAGCCCCAGCATTTT

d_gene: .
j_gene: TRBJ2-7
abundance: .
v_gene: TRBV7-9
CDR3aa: CASSPLAGTTYEQYF
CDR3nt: TGTGCCAGCAGTCCACTTGCCGGGACAACTTACGAGCAGTACTTC

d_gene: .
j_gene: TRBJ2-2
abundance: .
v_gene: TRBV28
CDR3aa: CASSPTQGAGELFF
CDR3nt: TGTGCCAGCAGTCCCACACAGGGAGCCGGGGAGCTGTTTTTT

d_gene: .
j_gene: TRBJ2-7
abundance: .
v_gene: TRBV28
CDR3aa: CASSPLRGGEQYF
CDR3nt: TGTGCCAGCAGCCCACTCCGGGGTGGGGAGCAGTACTTC

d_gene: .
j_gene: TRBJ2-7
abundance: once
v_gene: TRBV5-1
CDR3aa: CASSMQGYEQYF
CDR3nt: TGCGCCAGCAGCATGCAGGGCTACGAGCAGTACTTC

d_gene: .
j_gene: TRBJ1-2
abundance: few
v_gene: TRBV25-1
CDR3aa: CASSPPNREIRGYTF
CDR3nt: TGTGCCAGCAGTCCTCCCAACAGGGAGATCAGAGGCTACACCTTC

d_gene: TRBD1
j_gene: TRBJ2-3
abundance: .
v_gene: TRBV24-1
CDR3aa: CATSDPPGQGTTPSTDTQYF
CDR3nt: TGTGCCACCAGTGACCCCCCGGGACAGGGAACAACTCCTAGCACAGATACGCAGTATTTT

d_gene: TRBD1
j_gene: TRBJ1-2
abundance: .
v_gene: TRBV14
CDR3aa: CASSQLGQIYGYTF
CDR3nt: TGTGCCAGCAGCCAGCTGGGACAGATCTATGGCTACACCTTC

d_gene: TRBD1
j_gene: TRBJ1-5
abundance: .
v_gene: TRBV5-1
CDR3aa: CASSLGQGTQPQHF
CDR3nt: TGCGCCAGCAGCTTGGGACAGGGGACTCAGCCCCAGCATTTT